This passage covers 27 T cell receptor beta chains from one sample sequenced in a study of neurological immune-mediated disorders. TCRdb reprocessed the 5' RACE reads with MiXCR, giving one entry per CDR3 protein. The data show more than 50,000 distinct CDR3 sequences, 4% to 6% seen once. Input material: PBMCs. These receptors were obtained from a woman in her 30s with multiple sclerosis.

This clonotype came up a few times. The junction differs from germline at one of its ends, possibly a read error. The rearrangement links TRBV5-1 to TRBJ1-6, with D tentatively TRBD1 (5 bases). Per germline, CDR1 SGHRS and CDR2 YFSETQ. The CDR3 spans 20 residues. Here the CDR3 DNA reads TGCGCCAGCAGCGGTGAACCCCCGGGACCCGGGGCCTCCTATAATTCACCCCTCAACTTT. It specifies CASSGEPPGPGASYNSPLNF.

This chain connects TRBV28 to TRBJ2-3; D not resolved. The germline gives CDR1 MDHEN, CDR2 SYDVKM. V was pared by 6 bases and J by 7 bases, with 8 bases between. This CDR3 region has 11 residues. CDR3 bases: TGTGCCAGCAGAACGGATAATACGCAGTATTTT. As protein: CASRTDNTQYF.

This clonotype was seen more than once but under ten times. J is TRBJ1-4 and V is TRBV12-3 or TRBV12-4; 7 nucleotides align to TRBD1. V gave up 4 bases and J gave up 5 bases; unmatched junction bases: 10. The CDR3 sequence is 16 residues long. CDR3 bases: TGTGCCAGCAGTTCTTTTGGGGGGACAGCCAATGAAAAACTGTTTTTT. Translated: CASSSFGGTANEKLFF.

The sample holds many counts of this clonotype. The chain is built from TRBV3-1 and TRBJ2-7; 10 bases are a match to TRBD1. CDR3 length: 15 amino acids. CDR1 and CDR2 from the germline V gene are LGHDT and YNNKEL (reference sequence). Trimming at V came to 4 bases and at J to 2 bases, leaving 5 bases not matched to a gene. CDR3 bases: TGTGCCAGCAGCCCCGGGACAGGGGCCACCTACGAGCAGTACTTC. This sequence encodes CASSPGTGATYEQYF.

At least ten counts were recorded for this clonotype. V is TRBV7-8 and J is TRBJ2-2; D not certain. The CDR3 contains 13 residues. Trimming pared 1 base from V and 5 bases from J, leaving 5 bases between. Germline values: CDR1 SGHVS, CDR2 FQNEAQ. The DNA for the CDR3 is TGTGCCAGCAGCTTAGTCGAAACCGGGGAGCTGTTTTTT. Residues: CASSLVETGELFF.

In this sample, this clonotype turned up many times. The genes are TRBV5-1 and TRBJ1-1, with 10 bases matching TRBD1. Looked up from germline, CDR1 is SGHRS and CDR2 is YFSETQ. The CDR3 is 18 amino acids. Trimming removed 1 base from V and 0 bases from J; junction bases left unmatched: 9. Here the CDR3 DNA reads TGCGCCAGCAGCTTGAGCTCCGGGACAGGGGCAATGAACACTGAAGCTTTCTTT. Translating gives CASSLSSGTGAMNTEAFF.

At least ten counts were recorded for this clonotype. The chain links TRBV13 to TRBJ2-1; D possibly corresponds to TRBD1 (6 bases). The V and J ends lost 5 bases and 4 bases respectively, with 18 bases between them. The CDR3 consists of 16 residues. Germline V CDR1 and CDR2: PRHDT, FYEKMQ (reference sequence). The CDR3, as DNA: TGTGCCAGCAGCCGTTTACAGGACAGTACATACAATGAGCAGTTCTTC. Translating it yields CASSRLQDSTYNEQFF.

This chain links TRBV29-1 with TRBJ2-1; D ambiguous. The CDR3 is 14 amino acids. Per germline, CDR1 SQVTM and CDR2 ANQGSEA. Trimming removed 3 bases from V and 0 bases from J, with 9 bases in between. The CDR3: CSVEGRISYNEQFF. The DNA of the CDR3 is TGCAGCGTTGAGGGCAGGATCTCCTACAATGAGCAGTTCTTC.

The chain couples TRBV5-1 to TRBJ2-1; D is undetermined. V was shortened by 0 bases and J by 0 bases, with 10 bases between the two germline ends. Per the germline V gene, CDR1 is SGHRS and CDR2 is YFSETQ. There are 16 residues in the CDR3. The chain's CDR3 is CASSLAAASSYNEQFF. CDR3 bases: TGCGCCAGCAGCTTGGCTGCGGCTAGCTCCTACAATGAGCAGTTCTTC.

The CDR3: CASSGNRYQPQHF. The CDR3 DNA follows: TGTGCCAGCAGTGGTAACAGGTATCAGCCCCAGCATTTT. The chain has TRBV12-3 or TRBV12-4 and TRBJ1-5, with D tentatively TRBD1 (5 bases). V dropped 5 bases and J dropped 5 bases, with 10 bases sitting between them. The CDR3 is 13 amino acids.

The sample holds many counts of this clonotype. The rearrangement uses TRBV27 and TRBJ1-1; no firm D call. From germline, CDR1 is MNHEY and CDR2 SMNVEV (reference sequence). There are 13 residues in the CDR3. V shed 6 bases and J shed 7 bases, with 15 bases lying between them. The CDR3 here is CASSFLTADEAFF. The CDR3 coding sequence is TGTGCCAGCAGCTTTCTAACGGCTGATGAAGCTTTCTTT.

With regard to this clonotype: One end of the junction does not line up with germline, which may come from a read error. The rearrangement joins TRBV27 to TRBJ1-6, with 7 bases aligning to TRBD1. This CDR3 region has 14 residues. CDR1 MNHEY and CDR2 SMNVEV come from the germline V gene (reference sequence). The CDR3 spells CASSFTGANSPLNF. In DNA form, the CDR3 reads TGTGCCAGCAGTTTCACAGGGGCCAATTCACCCCTCAACTTT.

This clonotype was seen at least ten times. The CDR3 DNA follows: TGCGCCAGCAGCGGGGCAGGGGCAGATACGCAGTATTTT. Translation: CASSGAGADTQYF. The chain has TRBV5-1 and TRBJ2-3; D might be TRBD1 (6 bases). The length of the CDR3 is 13 residues. CDR1 is SGHRS, CDR2 YFSETQ, per germline. Trimming removed 4 bases from V and 4 bases from J, with 10 bases in between.

This chain connects TRBV5-1 to TRBJ2-1; D is ambiguous. Germline CDR1 reads SGHRS; CDR2 reads YFSETQ. The CDR3 spans 13 residues. Trimming pared 0 bases from V and 3 bases from J, leaving 4 bases between. Here the CDR3 reads CASSLGDYNEQFF. The CDR3 coding sequence is TGCGCCAGCAGCTTGGGGGACTACAATGAGCAGTTCTTC.

This clonotype showed up many times. The chain recombines TRBV20-1 with TRBJ2-4; D gene ambiguous. The germline CDR1 and CDR2 sequences are DFQATT and SNEGSKA (reference sequence). The CDR3 is 13 residues long. V was trimmed by 8 bases and J by 0 bases, leaving 11 bases between them. The CDR3 nucleotides are TGCAGTCAACCGGCCACAGCCAAAAACATTCAGTACTTC. It codes for CSQPATAKNIQYF.

This clonotype occurred many times. The V and J genes are TRBV12-3 or TRBV12-4 and TRBJ2-3; D may be TRBD2 (6 bases). V lost 3 bases to trimming and J lost 1 base, with 8 bases between them. The length of the CDR3 is 14 residues. CDR3 loop: CASSFGGGTDTQYF. The CDR3 DNA reads TGTGCCAGCAGTTTTGGCGGGGGCACAGATACGCAGTATTTT.

This clonotype was counted at least ten times. The chain has TRBV7-9 and TRBJ1-1; 7 positions agree with TRBD1. CDR1 and CDR2 from the germline V gene are SEHNR and FQNEAQ (reference sequence). J lost 4 bases, V lost 4 bases, and 6 bases had no gene match. This CDR3 contains 14 residues. The CDR3 spells CASSSTGRGTEAFF. The CDR3 region has the DNA TGTGCCAGCAGCTCGACAGGGAGGGGCACTGAAGCTTTCTTT.

In its sample, this clonotype was seen many times. The chain is built from TRBV20-1 and TRBJ2-5, with unresolved D. This CDR3 spans 15 amino acids. CDR1 DFQATT and CDR2 SNEGSKA come from the germline V gene (reference sequence). V gave up 3 bases and J gave up 1 base, with 15 bases separating them. CDR3 in amino acids: CSASPLGQFQETQYF. The CDR3 region has the DNA TGCAGTGCTAGTCCCCTCGGGCAGTTCCAAGAGACCCAGTACTTC.

In its sample, this clonotype was seen a few times. The J gene is TRBJ1-5, the V gene TRBV3-1, with TRBD1 as a possible D gene (6 bases). V was trimmed by 4 bases and J by 7 bases, leaving 14 bases between them. Germline CDR1 is LGHDT and CDR2 is YNNKEL (reference sequence). The CDR3 has 14 residues. The CDR3 DNA reads TGTGCCAGCAGCCCCTGGGTAGGGGGACAGCCCCAGCATTTT. Translated, it gives CASSPWVGGQPQHF.

In its sample, this clonotype was seen many times. The genes are TRBV14 and TRBJ1-6; TRBD1 agrees at 7 bases. The CDR3 spans 14 residues. V lost 5 bases to trimming and J lost 6 bases; unmatched junction nucleotides: 4. The germline V gene encodes CDR1 SGHDN and CDR2 FVKESK. The CDR3 DNA reads as TGTGCCAGCAGCTTGGGACAGCTTAATTCACCCCTCCACTTT. This sequence encodes CASSLGQLNSPLHF.

V usage is TRBV5-1 and J usage is TRBJ2-1, with D unresolved. V was clipped by 1 base and J by 6 bases, with 14 bases between them. The CDR3 runs 15 residues. Germline CDR1 SGHRS, CDR2 YFSETQ. The CDR3 sequence is CASSLTVARPNEQFF. The DNA for the CDR3 is TGCGCCAGCAGCTTGACCGTGGCCAGGCCCAATGAGCAGTTCTTC. Complete variable domain (other parts from reference TRBV5-1 and TRBJ2-1): KAGVTQTPRYLIKTRGQQVTLSCSPISGHRSVSWYQQTPGQGLQFLFEYFSETQRNKGNFPGRFSGRQFSNSRSEMNVSTLELGDSALYLCASSLTVARPNEQFFGPGTRLTVL.

This clonotype came up many times. The rearrangement links TRBV5-1 to TRBJ2-3; a possible D gene is TRBD2 (7 bases). Germline V CDR1 and CDR2: SGHRS, YFSETQ. V shed 5 bases and J shed 5 bases, with 21 bases lying between them. CDR3 length: 16 amino acids. CDR3 region: CASSSSGGRSKDTQYF. CDR3 nucleotide sequence: TGCGCCAGCAGTTCCTCGGGGGGCCGGTCCAAAGATACGCAGTATTTT.

This clonotype has ten or more counts. The V and J genes are TRBV15 and TRBJ1-1; D is ambiguous. The CDR3 consists of 14 residues. V shed 4 bases and J shed 7 bases, with 16 bases lying between them. Per the germline V gene, CDR1 is LNHNV and CDR2 is YYDKDF (reference sequence). CDR3 in amino acids: CATSTRTGLDEAFF. The CDR3 nucleotides are TGTGCCACCAGCACTAGGACGGGCCTTGATGAAGCTTTCTTT.

To note about this clonotype: Just one base apart from a much larger clone, this may be a read error. The rearrangement uses TRBV5-6 and TRBJ1-6; D is unresolved. This CDR3 spans 14 amino acids. Trimming cost V 2 bases and J 7 bases, with 10 bases left between them. Germline CDR1 SGHDT, CDR2 YYEEEE. DNA of the CDR3: TGTGCCAGCAGCTTCCGGAAGCTAAATTCACCCCTCCACTTT. The encoded protein is CASSFRKLNSPLHF.

This clonotype was counted ten times or more. The rearrangement joins TRBV4-2 to TRBJ2-7; 8 nucleotides match TRBD1. J lost 1 base, V lost 1 base, and 9 bases had no gene match. CDR3 length: 17 amino acids. Germline V CDR1 and CDR2: LGHNA, YNFKEQ. CDR3 in DNA: TGTGCCAGCAGCCAAGGTCTGAGTAACAGGGGGTCCTACGAGCAGTACTTC. This gives the protein CASSQGLSNRGSYEQYF.

This clonotype has ten or more counts. CDR3 loop: CASSSRDRGAGYTF. The CDR3 DNA is TGTGCCAGCAGCTCTCGGGACAGGGGGGCAGGCTACACCTTC. The chain has TRBV7-9 and TRBJ1-2; 11 nucleotides align to TRBD1. V lost 4 bases to trimming and J lost 8 bases; unmatched junction nucleotides: 6. This CDR3 spans 14 amino acids. Germline CDR1 SEHNR, CDR2 FQNEAQ (reference sequence).

The sample holds many counts of this clonotype. The V and J genes are TRBV7-2 and TRBJ2-5; 10 bases fit TRBD2. The junction had 9 bases not matched to a gene; V was cut back by 5 bases and J by 3 bases. The germline V gene encodes CDR1 SGHTA and CDR2 FQGNSA. The CDR3 length is 16 residues. This chain's CDR3 is CASSPRGSGGKETQYF. Here the CDR3 DNA reads TGTGCCAGCAGCCCCCGTGGTAGCGGGGGGAAAGAGACCCAGTACTTC. Together with reference TRBV7-2 and TRBJ2-5, the CDR3 gives the full variable domain: GAGVSQSPSNKVTEKGKDVELRCDPISGHTALYWYRQSLGQGLEFLIYFQGNSAPDKSGLPSDRFSAERTGGSVSTLTIQRTQQEDSAVYLCASSPRGSGGKETQYFGPGTRLLVL.